The 10 T cell receptor beta chains below were found in one sample sequenced in a study of shared clonotypes between healthy human individuals. Here immunoSEQ multiplex PCR was the method, and the copy in TCRdb shows in-frame clones only, minus some. The table has roughly 2.5 million clones, approximately 92% seen once. The sequenced material came from naive CD4+ T cells sorted from blood. The subset denotes: CD45RA+ positively selected. The receptors derive from a man aged 18 to 35 in good health.

The chain carries TRBV5-1 and TRBJ2-1; 12 bases are a match to TRBD2. V lost 4 bases, J lost 6 bases, and 8 bases stayed unmatched. CDR3 length: 16 residues. Germline V CDR1 and CDR2: SGHRS, YFSETQ. The DNA of the CDR3 is TGCGCCAGCAGCGTGTCTAGCGGGAGGGGAGGCAATGAGCAGTTCTTC. It encodes CASSVSSGRGGNEQFF.

On this clone itself: In the same sample, other DNA sequences code for this CDR3. This CDR3 reads CASSYGDRSYEQYF. CDR3 sequence (DNA): TGTGCCAGCAGTTATGGGGACAGATCCTACGAGCAGTACTTC. This chain connects TRBV6-5 to TRBJ2-7; 7 nucleotides agree with TRBD1. The V gene's germline CDR1 is MNHEY and CDR2 SVGAGI. J gave up 1 base and V 3 bases, and 3 bases lay outside the gene matches. The CDR3 loop spans 14 amino acids.

The gene calls are TRBV28 and TRBJ2-5; 7 bases map to TRBD2. The CDR3 contains 17 residues. The V gene's germline CDR1 is MDHEN and CDR2 SYDVKM. V dropped 3 bases and J dropped 1; count of bases not matched to a gene: 11. CDR3 in amino acids: CASSFVGGGPFQETQYF. CDR3 in DNA: TGTGCCAGCAGTTTCGTGGGGGGAGGGCCTTTCCAAGAGACCCAGTACTTC.

The chain combines TRBV28 with TRBJ2-6; possibly TRBD2 for D (6 bases). CDR3 length: 20 amino acids. Trimming took 3 bases from V and 0 from J, leaving 21 bases between them. From germline, CDR1 is MDHEN and CDR2 SYDVKM. The CDR3 nucleotides are TGTGCCAGCAGTTTGGAGGGACCAAATTTCGAATTCTCTGGGGCCAACGTCCTGACTTTC. Protein: CASSLEGPNFEFSGANVLTF. Variable domain in full (rest from reference TRBV28 and TRBJ2-6): DVKVTQSSRYLVKRTGEKVFLECVQDMDHENMFWYRQDPGLGLRLIYFSYDVKMKEKGDIPEGYSVSREKKERFSLILESASTNQTSMYLCASSLEGPNFEFSGANVLTFGAGSRLTVL.

The chain uses TRBV19 and TRBJ1-5; tentatively, D is TRBD1 (5 bases). Germline V gene data show CDR1 as LNHDA and CDR2 as SQIVND (reference sequence). V was shortened by 5 bases and J by 4 bases, with 15 bases between the two germline ends. CDR3 length: 15 residues. Here the CDR3 reads CASSSGRGWNQPQHF. The CDR3 region has the DNA TGTGCCAGTAGTTCCGGACGGGGGTGGAATCAGCCCCAGCATTTT. Complete variable domain (other parts from reference TRBV19 and TRBJ1-5): DGGITQSPKYLFRKEGQNVTLSCEQNLNHDAMYWYRQDPGQGLRLIYYSQIVNDFQKGDIAEGYSVSREKKESFPLTVTSAQKNPTAFYLCASSSGRGWNQPQHFGDGTRLSIL.

V usage is TRBV7-9 and J usage is TRBJ2-1; unclear D gene. V lost 4 bases and J 10 bases, leaving 17 bases between the germline ends. CDR3 size: 14 residues. Germline V lookup: CDR1 SEHNR, CDR2 FQNEAQ (reference sequence). DNA for the CDR3: TGTGCCAGCAGCTCCAGACGCGAAGGTCACGAGCAGTTCTTC. Its protein product is CASSSRREGHEQFF.

The J gene is TRBJ2-1, the V gene TRBV6-5; 9 positions agree with TRBD2. CDR3 size: 15 residues. CDR1 MNHEY and CDR2 SVGAGI come from the germline V gene. The ends lost 6 bases at V and 7 bases at J; junction bases unmatched: 10. CDR3 in DNA: TGTGCCAGCAGCCGGGCGGTAGCGGGGGTAAATGAGCAGTTCTTC. It codes for CASSRAVAGVNEQFF.

This clone was recorded only once. The V gene is TRBV2, the J gene TRBJ2-4; D is unclear. The CDR3 totals 16 residues. From germline, CDR1 is SNHLY and CDR2 FYNNEI. The V and J ends lost 0 bases and 0 bases respectively, with 9 bases between them. The CDR3 DNA reads as TGTGCCAGCAGTGAAGCTGATGGGATAGCCAAAAACATTCAGTACTTC. Its protein product is CASSEADGIAKNIQYF.

The chain is built from TRBV4-1 and TRBJ2-7, with a possible D match to TRBD1 (5 bases). The CDR3 extends over 15 amino acids. Trimming took off 1 base at V and 2 bases at J, with 12 bases between the two ends. Per germline, CDR1 MGHRA and CDR2 YSYEKL. CDR3 DNA sequence: TGCGCCAGCAGCCAAGCCACAGGAAGAACCTACGAGCAGTACTTC. Protein: CASSQATGRTYEQYF.

This clone was counted once. The V and J genes are TRBV5-1 and TRBJ1-2; 7 bases fit TRBD1. Losses at the gene ends were 2 bases for V and 4 bases for J; bases not matched to a gene: 8. CDR3 size: 15 residues. Germline V CDR1 and CDR2: SGHRS, YFSETQ. The CDR3 is CASSLEDRAGYGYTF. CDR3 DNA: TGCGCCAGCAGCTTAGAAGACAGGGCGGGCTATGGCTACACCTTC.